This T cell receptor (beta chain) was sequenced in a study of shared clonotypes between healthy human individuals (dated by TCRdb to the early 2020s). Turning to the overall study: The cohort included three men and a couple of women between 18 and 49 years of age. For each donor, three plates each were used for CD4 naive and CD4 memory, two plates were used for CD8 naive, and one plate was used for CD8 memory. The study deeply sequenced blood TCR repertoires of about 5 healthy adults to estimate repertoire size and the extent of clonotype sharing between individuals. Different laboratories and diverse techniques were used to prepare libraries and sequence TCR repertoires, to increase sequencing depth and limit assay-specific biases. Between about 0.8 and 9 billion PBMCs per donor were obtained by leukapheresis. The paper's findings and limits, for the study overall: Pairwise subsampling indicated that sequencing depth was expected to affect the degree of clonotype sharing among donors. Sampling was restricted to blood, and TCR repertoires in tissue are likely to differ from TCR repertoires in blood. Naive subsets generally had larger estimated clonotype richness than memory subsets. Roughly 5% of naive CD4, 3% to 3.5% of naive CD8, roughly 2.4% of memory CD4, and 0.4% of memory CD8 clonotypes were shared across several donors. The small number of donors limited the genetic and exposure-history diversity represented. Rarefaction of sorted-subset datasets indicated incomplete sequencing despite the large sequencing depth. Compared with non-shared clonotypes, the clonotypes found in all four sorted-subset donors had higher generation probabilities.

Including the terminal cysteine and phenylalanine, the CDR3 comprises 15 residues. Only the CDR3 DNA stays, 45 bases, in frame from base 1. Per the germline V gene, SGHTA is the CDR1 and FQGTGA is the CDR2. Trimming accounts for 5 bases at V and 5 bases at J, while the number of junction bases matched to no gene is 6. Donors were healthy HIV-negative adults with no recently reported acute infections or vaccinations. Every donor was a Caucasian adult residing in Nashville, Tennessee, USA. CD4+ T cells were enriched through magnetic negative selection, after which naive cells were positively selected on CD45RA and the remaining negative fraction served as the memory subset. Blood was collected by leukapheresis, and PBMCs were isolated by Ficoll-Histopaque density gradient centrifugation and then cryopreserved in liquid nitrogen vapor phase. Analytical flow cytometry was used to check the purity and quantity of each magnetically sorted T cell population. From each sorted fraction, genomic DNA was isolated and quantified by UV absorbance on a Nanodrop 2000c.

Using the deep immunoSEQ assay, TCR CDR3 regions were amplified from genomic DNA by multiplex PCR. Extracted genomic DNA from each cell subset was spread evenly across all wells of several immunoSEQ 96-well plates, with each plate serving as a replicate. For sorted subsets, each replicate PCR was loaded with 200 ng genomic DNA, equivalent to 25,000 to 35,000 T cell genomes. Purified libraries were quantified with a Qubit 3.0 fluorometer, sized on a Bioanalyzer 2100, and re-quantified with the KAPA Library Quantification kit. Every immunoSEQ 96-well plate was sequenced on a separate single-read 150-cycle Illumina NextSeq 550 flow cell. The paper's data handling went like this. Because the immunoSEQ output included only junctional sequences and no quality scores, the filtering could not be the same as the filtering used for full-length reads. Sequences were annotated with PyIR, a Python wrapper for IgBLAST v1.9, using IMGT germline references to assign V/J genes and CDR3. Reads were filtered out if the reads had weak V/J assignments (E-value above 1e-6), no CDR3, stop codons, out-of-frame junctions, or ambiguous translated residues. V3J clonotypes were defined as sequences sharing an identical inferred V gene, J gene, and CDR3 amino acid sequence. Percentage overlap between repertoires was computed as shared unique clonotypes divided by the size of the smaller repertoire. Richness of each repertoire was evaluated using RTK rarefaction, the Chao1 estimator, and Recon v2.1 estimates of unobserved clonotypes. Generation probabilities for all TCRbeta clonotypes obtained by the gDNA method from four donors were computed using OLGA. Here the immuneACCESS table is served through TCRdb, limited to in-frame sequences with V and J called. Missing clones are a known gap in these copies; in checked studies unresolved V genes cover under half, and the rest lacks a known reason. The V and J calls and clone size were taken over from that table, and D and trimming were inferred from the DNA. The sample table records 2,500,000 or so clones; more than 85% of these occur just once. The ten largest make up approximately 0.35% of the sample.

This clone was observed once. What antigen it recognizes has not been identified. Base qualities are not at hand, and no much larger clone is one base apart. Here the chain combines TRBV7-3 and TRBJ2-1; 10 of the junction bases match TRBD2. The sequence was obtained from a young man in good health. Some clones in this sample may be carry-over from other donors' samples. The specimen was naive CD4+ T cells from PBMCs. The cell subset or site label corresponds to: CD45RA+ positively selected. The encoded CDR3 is CASSQFGTSDNEQFF. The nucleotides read TGTGCCAGCAGCCAATTCGGGACTAGCGACAATGAGCAGTTCTTC.